This T cell receptor (beta chain) was sequenced in a study of T cell repertoires in cytomegalovirus infection. TCRdb recomputed calls from the reads with MiXCR, one row per CDR3 protein. Of 200,000 or so distinct CDR3 sequences listed, 28% are singletons. The V gene's germline CDR1 is DFQATT and CDR2 SNEGSKA (reference sequence). The V and J ends lost 3 bases and 3 bases, in that order; junction bases with no gene match: 7. The CDR3 is 15 residues long. This clonotype was found a few times. The TCR sequence derives from a human donor in good health (CMV status not recorded). Some clones in this sample may be carry-over from other donors' samples. V usage is TRBV20-1 and J usage is TRBJ2-5, with TRBD1 identical over 10 bases. The sample comprised PBMCs. The CDR3, as DNA: TGCAGTGCTAGGACCGGGACAGGGGCCGAAGAGACCCAGTACTTC. This sequence encodes CSARTGTGAEETQYF.